This entry lists 27 T cell receptor beta chains sequenced from one sample in a study of cytomegalovirus exposure and HLA in healthy donors (dated by TCRdb to about 2017). Libraries were prepared through the immunoSEQ multiplex PCR assay. A mixture of 60 forward primers for TCR Vbeta segments and 13 reverse primers for TCR Jbeta segments was used in the multiplex PCR. TCRdb mirrors the immuneACCESS table, restricted to in-frame sequences. Some clones are absent from its copies; in checked studies, under half trace to an unresolved V gene, and the reason for the others is unknown. A total of 130,000 or so clones appear in this sample, around 67% of them only once. The top ten clonotypes cover 4.3% of the sample. Sequencing input: PBMCs. The receptors stem from a man aged 18 to 29 in good health and CMV-seropositive.

The genes are TRBV19 and TRBJ1-5; tentative D call: TRBD1 (5 bases). CDR3 length: 17 residues. Germline CDR1 and CDR2: LNHDA and SQIVND (reference sequence). V lost 2 bases to trimming and J lost 0 bases, with 14 bases between them. The CDR3 is CASSIIPRTYSNQPQHF. CDR3 nucleotide sequence: TGTGCCAGTAGTATAATTCCGCGGACATATAGCAATCAGCCCCAGCATTTT.

V usage is TRBV10-3 and J usage is TRBJ1-5, with D possibly TRBD1 on 5 matching bases. Trimming left V 0 bases short and J 3 bases short, with 9 bases between. In germline, CDR1 is ENHRY, CDR2 SYGVKD. The CDR3 is 15 residues long. CDR3 in DNA: TGTGCCATCAGTGAGTCGAAAGGGGTCAATCAGCCCCAGCATTTT. This sequence encodes CAISESKGVNQPQHF.

The V gene is TRBV5-1, the J gene TRBJ2-7, with D uncertain. The V end was cut by 0 bases, the J end by 4 bases, with 8 bases between. From germline, CDR1 is SGHRS and CDR2 YFSETQ. The CDR3 is 13 residues long. The CDR3 loop reads CASSLELAYEQYF. CDR3 nucleotides: TGCGCCAGCAGCTTGGAGTTGGCTTACGAGCAGTACTTC.

The chain links TRBV5-1 to TRBJ2-7, with TRBD1 matching 8 bases. The CDR3 sequence is 16 residues long. From germline, CDR1 is SGHRS and CDR2 YFSETQ. The V segment lost 4 bases and the J segment 4 bases; nucleotides outside the gene matches: 13. The DNA of the CDR3 is TGCGCCAGCAGCAAGGATTCCGGGACAGGTTTTTACGAGCAGTACTTC. This translates into CASSKDSGTGFYEQYF.

The chain joins TRBV7-2 to TRBJ1-3; 9 bases are shared with TRBD1. Germline lookup yields CDR1 SGHTA and CDR2 FQGNSA. After removal of 5 bases from V and 3 bases from J, the junction contained 8 bases not matched to a gene. The CDR3 spans 16 residues. This chain's CDR3 is CASSPPNRGRGNTIYF. CDR3 in DNA: TGTGCCAGCAGCCCCCCTAACAGGGGGCGTGGAAACACCATATATTTT.

This clone was detected only a few times. This rearrangement joins TRBV5-1 to TRBJ1-1; possibly TRBD1 for D (6 bases). V gave up 4 bases and J gave up 1 base, with 14 bases separating them. Germline-derived CDR1 and CDR2 are SGHRS and YFSETQ. This CDR3 is 15 amino acids long. CDR3 region: CASSRPGRGNTEAFF. For the CDR3, the DNA is TGCGCCAGCAGCCGCCCCGGCAGGGGGAACACTGAAGCTTTCTTT.

V and J are TRBV5-8 and TRBJ2-7; D call uncertain. Trimming took off 2 bases at V and 10 bases at J, with 7 bases between the two ends. This CDR3 region has 10 residues. Germline V CDR1 and CDR2: SGHTS, YDEGEE. CDR3 sequence: CASSLYEQYV. As DNA, the CDR3 is TGTGCCAGCAGCTTATATGAACAGTACGTC.

This sequence joins TRBV5-1 and TRBJ2-7; D is uncertain. Germline-derived CDR1 and CDR2 are SGHRS and YFSETQ. Trimming removed 0 bases from V and 0 bases from J, with 7 bases in between. The CDR3 loop spans 14 amino acids. The CDR3 loop reads CASSLASNSYEQYF. DNA for the CDR3: TGCGCCAGCAGCTTGGCCAGTAACTCCTACGAGCAGTACTTC.

The chain recombines TRBV6-4 with TRBJ2-7; 7 bases map to TRBD1. CDR3 length: 14 amino acids. V shed 6 bases and J 2 bases; nucleotides not matched to a gene: 7. Germline CDR1 reads MRHNA; CDR2 reads SNTAGT. CDR3 coding DNA: TGTGCCAGCAGACGGGACAGCCAGACCTACGAGCAGTACTTC. It translates to CASRRDSQTYEQYF.

This chain joins TRBV5-6 and TRBJ1-6; D remains ambiguous. Germline V gene sequence: CDR1 SGHDT, CDR2 YYEEEE. The CDR3 has 16 residues. Trimming cost V 6 bases and J 3 bases, with 16 bases left between them. The CDR3 DNA reads TGTGCCAGCACCACCCTGGTGAGGTACTATAATTCACCCCTCCACTTT. This encodes CASTTLVRYYNSPLHF.

The rearrangement links TRBV28 to TRBJ2-7; 7 bases agree with TRBD1. The CDR3 has 14 residues. The ends lost 6 bases at V and 0 bases at J; junction bases unmatched: 5. Germline V CDR1 and CDR2: MDHEN, SYDVKM. The CDR3 DNA sequence: TGTGCCAGCAGATTACAGGGGAACTCCTACGAGCAGTACTTC. It translates to CASRLQGNSYEQYF. The variable domain in full, completed from reference TRBV28 and TRBJ2-7, reads DVKVTQSSRYLVKRTGEKVFLECVQDMDHENMFWYRQDPGLGLRLIYFSYDVKMKEKGDIPEGYSVSREKKERFSLILESASTNQTSMYLCASRLQGNSYEQYFGPGTRLTVT.

The rearrangement uses TRBV7-9 and TRBJ1-1; 10 nucleotides line up with TRBD1. The CDR3 extends over 15 amino acids. Germline CDR1 and CDR2: SEHNR and FQNEAQ (reference sequence). V was pared by 1 base and J by 4 bases, with 3 bases of the junction left unmatched. CDR3 sequence: CASSLVRTGGTEAFF. The CDR3 DNA reads TGTGCCAGCAGCTTAGTACGGACAGGGGGCACTGAAGCTTTCTTT.

This chain uses TRBV2 with TRBJ2-2; D is possibly TRBD1 (5 bases). V was cut by 7 bases and J by 8 bases, with 11 bases left in between. The CDR3 consists of 12 residues. Germline V gives CDR1 SNHLY, CDR2 FYNNEI. The CDR3 DNA sequence: TGTGCCAGCACCCTGGGGCCGGGGGAGCTGTTTTTT. Protein product: CASTLGPGELFF.

This chain connects TRBV5-1 to TRBJ2-7, with 9 bases lining up with TRBD1. The ends lost 5 bases at V and 0 bases at J; junction bases unmatched: 9. Germline CDR1 reads SGHRS; CDR2 reads YFSETQ. The CDR3 has 16 residues. CDR3 region: CASRPTGQGSSYEQYF. CDR3 nucleotide sequence: TGCGCCAGCAGACCTACCGGACAGGGGAGCTCCTACGAGCAGTACTTC.

V and J are TRBV5-5 and TRBJ1-1, with 7 nucleotides matching TRBD1. Per germline, CDR1 SGHKS and CDR2 YYEKEE (reference sequence). This CDR3 comprises 14 residues. After removal of 2 bases from V and 10 bases from J, the junction contained 11 bases not matched to a gene. CDR3 DNA: TGTGCCAGCAGCTTCGCAGACAGGGTTTTCTTAGCTTTCTTT. Translation: CASSFADRVFLAFF.

This clone was seen just once. The gene calls are TRBV27 and TRBJ2-3; the match to TRBD2 covers 8 bases. The CDR3 has 14 amino acids. V trimming: 5 bases; J trimming: 0 bases; junction bases outside the gene matches: 1. In germline, CDR1 is MNHEY, CDR2 SMNVEV (reference sequence). The CDR3 region is CASSVAGSTDTQYF. CDR3 nucleotide sequence: TGTGCCAGCAGTGTAGCGGGAAGCACAGATACGCAGTATTTT.

The chain recombines TRBV27 with TRBJ1-4; 8 positions match TRBD1. Trimming at V came to 3 bases and at J to 7 bases, leaving 10 bases not matched to a gene. Germline loops: CDR1 MNHEY, CDR2 SMNVEV (reference sequence). This CDR3 spans 16 amino acids. CDR3 sequence: CASSFRMTGAVEKLFF. The CDR3 bases are TGTGCCAGCAGTTTCCGCATGACAGGGGCGGTTGAAAAACTGTTTTTT.

The chain combines TRBV11-2 with TRBJ1-1; weak D call: TRBD1 (5 bases). The CDR3 loop spans 14 amino acids. Germline lookup yields CDR1 SGHAT and CDR2 FQNNGV. The V end was cut by 6 bases, the J end by 4 bases, with 15 bases between. The CDR3 bases are TGTGCCAGCAGACCTCTGGGGGGTTCCACTGAAGCTTTCTTT. Amino acid sequence: CASRPLGGSTEAFF.

On this clone: The same CDR3 also results from other DNA sequences found in this sample. The V and J genes are TRBV2 and TRBJ2-1, with D perhaps TRBD2 (5 bases). V lost 5 bases, J lost 2 bases, and 13 bases lay in between. Germline-derived CDR1 and CDR2 are SNHLY and FYNNEI. This CDR3 spans 15 amino acids. This chain's CDR3 is CASSSSSIPYNEQFF. The CDR3 nucleotides read TGTGCCAGCAGTTCCTCTAGCATACCCTACAATGAGCAGTTCTTC.

The chain has TRBV5-8 and TRBJ2-7; 14 nucleotides align to TRBD2. Trimming cost V 3 bases and J 6 bases; bases outside gene matches: 5. Germline V CDR1 and CDR2: SGHTS, YDEGEE. The length of the CDR3 is 15 residues. This chain's CDR3 is CASSSRTSGGLEQYF. The CDR3 DNA follows: TGTGCCAGCAGCTCCCGGACTAGCGGGGGGCTCGAGCAGTACTTC.

The V call is TRBV5-8, the J call TRBJ2-1; perhaps TRBD2 as D (5 bases). Germline values: CDR1 SGHTS, CDR2 YDEGEE. The CDR3 runs to 13 residues. The V end lost 0 bases, the J end lost 7 bases, and 8 bases lay between the germline ends. CDR3 coding DNA: TGTGCCAGCAGCTTGGTCGGGATAAATGAGCAGTTCTTC. Protein product: CASSLVGINEQFF.

The V call is TRBV19, the J call TRBJ2-2, with unresolved D. This CDR3 is built from 17 residues. Germline V lookup: CDR1 LNHDA, CDR2 SQIVND (reference sequence). Trimming stripped 8 bases from V and 3 bases from J, with 22 bases between. This chain's CDR3 is CASSPLYSRSHTGELFF. Here the CDR3 DNA reads TGTGCCAGTTCCCCTCTTTATTCGCGGAGTCACACCGGGGAGCTGTTTTTT. The full variable domain, with the rest looked up from reference TRBV19 and TRBJ2-2, is DGGITQSPKYLFRKEGQNVTLSCEQNLNHDAMYWYRQDPGQGLRLIYYSQIVNDFQKGDIAEGYSVSREKKESFPLTVTSAQKNPTAFYLCASSPLYSRSHTGELFFGEGSRLTVL.

The chain uses TRBV5-6 and TRBJ1-4; 9 bases line up with TRBD1. Germline V gene lookup returns CDR1 SGHDT and CDR2 YYEEEE. This CDR3 contains 18 residues. Germline trimming cut 4 bases from V and 0 bases from J; bases unmatched to any gene: 10. The CDR3 protein is CASSPGRDRVATNEKLFF. The CDR3 nucleotides are TGTGCCAGCAGCCCAGGCAGGGACAGGGTTGCAACTAATGAAAAACTGTTTTTT.

This chain joins TRBV5-1 and TRBJ2-7; 9 bases map to TRBD1. CDR3 length equals 15 residues. The V segment lost 1 base and the J segment 4 bases; nucleotides outside the gene matches: 6. CDR1 and CDR2 (germline): SGHRS, YFSETQ. The CDR3 DNA sequence: TGCGCCAGCAGCTTGACCCCGGGACAGGGTTACGAGCAGTACTTC. Protein sequence: CASSLTPGQGYEQYF.

The chain carries TRBV15 and TRBJ1-5, with D perhaps TRBD1 (6 bases). The CDR3 is made up of 13 amino acids. Germline V gives CDR1 LNHNV, CDR2 YYDKDF (reference sequence). V was pared by 4 bases and J by 9 bases, with 13 bases between. CDR3 sequence: CATSKSGDRPQHF. CDR3 nucleotide sequence: TGTGCCACCAGCAAATCAGGGGATCGGCCCCAGCATTTT. Looking up the rest from reference TRBV15 and TRBJ1-5 gives the full variable domain: DAMVIQNPRYQVTQFGKPVTLSCSQTLNHNVMYWYQQKSSQAPKLLFHYYDKDFNNEADTPDNFQSRRPNTSFCFLDIRSPGLGDTAMYLCATSKSGDRPQHFGDGTRLSIL.

This clone turned up a few times. CDR3 protein: CSAKHREELNTEAFF. CDR3 DNA sequence: TGCAGCGCTAAACACAGGGAAGAGCTGAACACTGAAGCTTTCTTT. This chain connects TRBV29-1 to TRBJ1-1, with D tentatively TRBD1 (6 bases). V lost 7 bases to trimming and J lost 0 bases, with 18 bases between them. The CDR3 runs 15 residues. Germline V CDR1 and CDR2: SQVTM, ANQGSEA. Using reference TRBV29-1 and TRBJ1-1 for the parts outside the CDR3, the full variable domain is SAVISQKPSRDICQRGTSLTIQCQVDSQVTMMFWYRQQPGQSLTLIATANQGSEATYESGFVIDKFPISRPNLTFSTLTVSNMSPEDSSIYLCSAKHREELNTEAFFGQGTRLTVV.

The chain joins TRBV29-1 to TRBJ2-7; D unresolved. The germline V and J ends were trimmed by 7 bases and 3 bases, with 10 bases remaining between them. Germline lookup yields CDR1 SQVTM and CDR2 ANQGSEA. The length of the CDR3 is 11 residues. The CDR3 loop is CSAGDNYEQYF. The CDR3 coding sequence is TGCAGCGCCGGCGACAACTACGAGCAGTACTTC.